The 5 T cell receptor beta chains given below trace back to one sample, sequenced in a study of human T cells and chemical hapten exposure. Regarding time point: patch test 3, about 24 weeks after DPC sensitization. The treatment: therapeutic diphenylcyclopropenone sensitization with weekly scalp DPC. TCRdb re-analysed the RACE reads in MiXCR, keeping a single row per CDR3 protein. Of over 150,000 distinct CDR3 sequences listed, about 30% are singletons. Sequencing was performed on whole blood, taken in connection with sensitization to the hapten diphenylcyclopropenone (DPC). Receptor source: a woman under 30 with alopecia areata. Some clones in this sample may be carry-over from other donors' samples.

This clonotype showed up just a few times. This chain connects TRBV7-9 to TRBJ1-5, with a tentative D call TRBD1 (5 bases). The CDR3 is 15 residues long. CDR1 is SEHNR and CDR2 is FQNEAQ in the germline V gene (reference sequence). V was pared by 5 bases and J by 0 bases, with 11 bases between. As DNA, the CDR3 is TGTGCCAGCAGCGGGGGAGGCTATAGCAATCAGCCCCAGCATTTT. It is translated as CASSGGGYSNQPQHF.

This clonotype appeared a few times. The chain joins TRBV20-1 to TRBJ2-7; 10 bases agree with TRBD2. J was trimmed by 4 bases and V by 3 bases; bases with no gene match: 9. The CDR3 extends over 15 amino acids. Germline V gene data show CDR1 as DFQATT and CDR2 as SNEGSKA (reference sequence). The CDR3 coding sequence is TGCAGTGCTAGGAGGGGCGCTAGCGGGAGATACGAGCAGTACTTC. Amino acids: CSARRGASGRYEQYF.

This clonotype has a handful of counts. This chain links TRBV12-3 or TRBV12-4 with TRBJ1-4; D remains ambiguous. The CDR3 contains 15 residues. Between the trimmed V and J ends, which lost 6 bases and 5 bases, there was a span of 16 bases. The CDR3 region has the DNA TGTGCCAGCAGCCCCATAGGGCGTCGGAATGAAAAACTGTTTTTT. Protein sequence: CASSPIGRRNEKLFF.

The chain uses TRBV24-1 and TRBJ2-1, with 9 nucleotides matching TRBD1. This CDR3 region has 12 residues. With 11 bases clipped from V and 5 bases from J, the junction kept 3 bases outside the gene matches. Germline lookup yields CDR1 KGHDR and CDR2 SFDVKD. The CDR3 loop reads CAIRDRDNEQFF. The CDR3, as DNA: TGTGCCATCCGGGACAGGGACAATGAGCAGTTCTTC.

As DNA, the CDR3 is TGTGCCAGCAGCTTGGACAGGGGTAGCTCACCCCTCCACTTT. It codes for CASSLDRGSSPLHF. The rearrangement joins TRBV7-9 to TRBJ1-6; 9 bases map to TRBD1. CDR3 length equals 14 residues. Per the germline V gene, CDR1 is SEHNR and CDR2 is FQNEAQ (reference sequence). V gave up 3 bases and J gave up 10 bases; unmatched junction bases: 4.